Listed here are 32 T cell receptor beta chains from one sample, sequenced in a study of read filtering for tumor transcriptome and immune sequencing. This library used approximately 0.4 ug RNA and molecular barcoded adaptors spanning alpha/delta and beta/gamma chains. One entry per CDR3 protein results from TCRdb running MiXCR on the reads. The sample consists of some 15,000 distinct CDR3 sequences, 20% of them appearing once. The sequencing sample was made of a population of CD138-negative cells sorted from bone marrow. These receptors originate from a donor aged 40 or over with multiple myeloma.

This clonotype was found a few times. The rearrangement links TRBV20-1 to TRBJ2-3; 8 positions agree with TRBD1. Germline CDR1 is DFQATT and CDR2 is SNEGSKA (reference sequence). The CDR3 has 15 residues. J gave up 4 bases and V 6 bases, and 12 bases lay outside the gene matches. The CDR3 spells CSARKGQVGADTQYF. The CDR3 DNA is TGCAGTGCAAGGAAGGGACAGGTCGGTGCAGATACGCAGTATTTT.

This clonotype came up many times. The V gene is TRBV12-3 or TRBV12-4, the J gene TRBJ2-2; a possible D gene is TRBD2 (7 bases). The CDR3 runs to 13 residues. Trimming stripped 6 bases from V and 13 bases from J, with 18 bases between. Here the CDR3 DNA reads TGTGCCAGCAGGCCACAGGGAGGGGGTGCGCTGTTTTTT. Its protein product is CASRPQGGGALFF.

This clonotype has a handful of counts. V usage is TRBV7-8 and J usage is TRBJ2-2; tentatively, D is TRBD1 (5 bases). The germline V and J ends were trimmed by 5 bases and 8 bases, with 9 bases remaining between them. This CDR3 spans 12 amino acids. Germline CDR1 is SGHVS and CDR2 is FQNEAQ. The CDR3 loop is CASSLRTGELFF. The CDR3 DNA follows: TGTGCCAGCAGCCTCCGGACAGGGGAGCTGTTTTTT. Together with reference TRBV7-8 and TRBJ2-2, the CDR3 gives the full variable domain: GAGVSQSPRYKVAKRGQDVALRCDPISGHVSLFWYQQALGQGPEFLTYFQNEAQLDKSGLPSDRFFAERPEGSVSTLKIQRTQQEDSAVYLCASSLRTGELFFGEGSRLTVL.

The chain couples TRBV10-2 to TRBJ1-4; 10 bases map to TRBD1. V shed 2 bases and J 16 bases; nucleotides not matched to a gene: 10. This CDR3 spans 14 amino acids. Germline CDR1 WSHSY, CDR2 SAAADI. The DNA for the CDR3 is TGCGCCAGCAGTGAGCCCTGGACAGGGGGGGCCCCGTTTTTT. Translation gives CASSEPWTGGAPFF.

In its sample, this clonotype was seen a few times. The chain links TRBV29-1 to TRBJ2-5; D gene ambiguous. This CDR3 has 13 residues. Germline V CDR1 and CDR2: SQVTM, ANQGSEA. V was pared by 3 bases and J by 3 bases, with 11 bases between. In DNA, the CDR3 is TGCAGCGTTGAGGATTGGCCGAAAGAGACCCAGTACTTC. It encodes CSVEDWPKETQYF.

This clonotype turned up a few times. V gene TRBV18 combines with J gene TRBJ2-3, with D hard to call. The V gene's germline CDR1 is KGHSH and CDR2 LQKENI. The CDR3 has 12 amino acids. The ends were cut back, 1 base at V and 3 bases at J, with 2 bases in the middle. The CDR3 region is CASSPRTDTQYF. The CDR3 nucleotides read TGTGCCAGCTCACCACGGACAGATACGCAGTATTTT.

This clonotype has ten or more counts. The chain couples TRBV18 to TRBJ2-1, with D possibly being TRBD1 (5 bases). V dropped 3 bases and J dropped 8 bases, with 17 bases sitting between them. This CDR3 is built from 15 residues. The germline V gene has CDR1 KGHSH and CDR2 LQKENI. This chain's CDR3 is CASSPAWGSRDEQFF. CDR3 DNA sequence: TGTGCCAGCTCACCTGCGTGGGGCAGTCGCGATGAGCAGTTCTTC.

At least ten counts were recorded for this clonotype. J is TRBJ1-1 and V is TRBV7-2; D perhaps matches TRBD1 (5 bases). V shed 6 bases and J shed 2 bases, with 16 bases lying between them. CDR1 SGHTA and CDR2 FQGNSA come from the germline V gene. The CDR3 has 15 amino acids. The CDR3 region is CASSLQGSVNTEAFF. The CDR3, as DNA: TGTGCCAGCAGTTTGCAGGGTTCAGTAAACACTGAAGCTTTCTTT.

The V and J genes are TRBV12-3 or TRBV12-4 and TRBJ2-5; 15 nucleotides agree with TRBD2. Trimming removed 5 bases from V and 5 bases from J; junction bases left unmatched: 12. There are 18 residues in the CDR3. The CDR3 region is CASSPSGLAGGGSETQYF. The CDR3, as DNA: TGTGCCAGCAGTCCCTCGGGACTAGCGGGGGGAGGGTCTGAGACCCAGTACTTC.

V and J are TRBV29-1 and TRBJ1-1, with D hard to call. The CDR3 contains 14 residues. The ends were cut back, 0 bases at V and 5 bases at J, with 13 bases in the middle. CDR1 and CDR2 (germline): SQVTM, ANQGSEA. The CDR3: CSVEEASRWTEAFF. The CDR3 bases are TGCAGCGTTGAAGAGGCGTCAAGGTGGACTGAAGCTTTCTTT.

The chain combines TRBV6-1 with TRBJ1-5; D is unclear. The CDR3 covers 13 residues. Germline V gives CDR1 MNHNS, CDR2 SASEGT. V lost 5 bases and J lost 5, with 10 bases in between. The CDR3 sequence is CASSYSLDQPQHF. Here the CDR3 DNA reads TGTGCCAGCAGTTACTCGCTCGATCAGCCCCAGCATTTT.

This clonotype has at least ten counts. In DNA form, the CDR3 reads TGCGCCAGTTTCGATACTAGCGGAGGGGCCTACGAGCAGTACTTC. Its protein is CASFDTSGGAYEQYF. The chain has TRBV5-1 and TRBJ2-7; 8 positions agree with TRBD2. With V trimmed by 8 bases and J by 2 bases, 12 bases remained unmatched. This CDR3 region has 15 residues. CDR1 is SGHRS and CDR2 is YFSETQ in the germline V gene.

This clonotype occurred many times. V is TRBV5-6 and J is TRBJ2-3, with TRBD1 matching 9 bases. The CDR3 loop spans 17 amino acids. V lost 4 bases and J lost 3; bases outside the gene matches: 12. Germline CDR1 is SGHDT and CDR2 is YYEEEE. This chain's CDR3 is CASSADRTGVLTDTQYF. DNA for the CDR3: TGTGCCAGCAGCGCCGACCGGACAGGGGTTCTAACAGATACGCAGTATTTT.

This chain uses TRBV5-1 with TRBJ1-5; D is ambiguous. CDR1 and CDR2 from the germline V gene are SGHRS and YFSETQ. The CDR3 covers 15 residues. V shed 0 bases and J shed 0 bases, with 7 bases lying between them. The CDR3, as DNA: TGCGCCAGCAGCTTGGAAGGGTATAGCAATCAGCCCCAGCATTTT. Amino acids: CASSLEGYSNQPQHF.

This clonotype showed up many times. This chain connects TRBV5-1 to TRBJ2-2; D remains unclear. This CDR3 has 17 amino acids. The ends were cut back, 1 base at V and 1 base at J, with 14 bases in the middle. The V gene's germline CDR1 is SGHRS and CDR2 YFSETQ. The CDR3 DNA reads as TGCGCCAGCAGCTTGTTCGGCAGGTCTTTGAACACCGGGGAGCTGTTTTTT. Translating it yields CASSLFGRSLNTGELFF.

This clonotype was recorded many times. The chain couples TRBV20-1 to TRBJ2-3; D is undetermined. Germline V gene lookup returns CDR1 DFQATT and CDR2 SNEGSKA (reference sequence). This CDR3 is 14 amino acids long. Trimming took 6 bases from V and 6 from J, leaving 19 bases between them. CDR3 nucleotides: TGCAGTGCAAAGGACGTGACCCAAATGGATACGCAGTATTTT. It specifies CSAKDVTQMDTQYF.

This clonotype was counted ten times or more. The chain couples TRBV28 to TRBJ2-3; 9 bases match TRBD1. The CDR3 is made up of 15 amino acids. Germline V lookup: CDR1 MDHEN, CDR2 SYDVKM. The V and J ends lost 6 bases and 2 bases, in that order; junction bases with no gene match: 6. The CDR3 bases are TGTGCCAGCAGCCCCGGGACAGGGTTCACAGATACGCAGTATTTT. It specifies CASSPGTGFTDTQYF.

This clonotype was observed many times. This rearrangement joins TRBV5-1 to TRBJ2-5; 8 bases fit TRBD1. Unmatched junction bases numbered 9, after V lost 4 bases and J lost 4 bases. This CDR3 has 15 amino acids. Germline CDR1 and CDR2: SGHRS and YFSETQ. CDR3 sequence (DNA): TGCGCCAGCAGCCGTGAGACAGGGGTGGCAGAGACCCAGTACTTC. Translating gives CASSRETGVAETQYF.

This clonotype has just a few counts. A much larger clone lies a single base off, so this may be a read error. The rearrangement links TRBV28 to TRBJ2-1; the D gene is possibly TRBD1 (5 bases). The CDR3 is 14 amino acids. Trimming shortened V by 8 bases and J by 9 bases, and 20 bases separated the two germline ends. The germline CDR1 and CDR2 sequences are MDHEN and SYDVKM. This CDR3 is CASSGQPSQSEQFF. Here the CDR3 DNA reads TGTGCCAGCTCAGGGCAGCCAAGTCAGAGTGAGCAGTTCTTC.

There are many counts of this clonotype. The gene calls are TRBV7-8 and TRBJ1-5, with D hard to call. Germline values: CDR1 SGHVS, CDR2 FQNEAQ. The CDR3 runs 14 residues. The germline V and J ends were trimmed by 1 base and 4 bases, with 8 bases remaining between them. This chain's CDR3 is CASSLVQSNQPQHF. CDR3 nucleotide sequence: TGTGCCAGCAGCTTAGTACAGTCTAATCAGCCCCAGCATTTT.

This clonotype was detected ten times or more. The chain links TRBV4-2 to TRBJ2-3; 10 nucleotides line up with TRBD1. In germline, CDR1 is LGHNA, CDR2 YNFKEQ. The CDR3 is 16 amino acids. After removal of 3 bases from V and 1 base from J, the junction contained 4 bases not matched to a gene. CDR3 region: CASSQGQGIGTDTQYF. As DNA, the CDR3 is TGTGCCAGCAGCCAGGGACAGGGGATAGGCACAGATACGCAGTATTTT.

Points on this clonotype: A read error is likely here: a far larger clone is one base away. The DNA of the CDR3 is TGTGCCAGCAGCCCCGACACCGGGGAGCTGTCTTTT. Translated, it gives CASSPDTGELSF. The genes are TRBV11-1 and TRBJ2-2; a possible D gene is TRBD2 (5 bases). There are 12 residues in the CDR3. Germline assignment: CDR1 SGHAT and CDR2 FQDESV (reference sequence).

This clonotype was observed at least ten times. The rearrangement uses TRBV2 and TRBJ2-2; the D call may be TRBD1 or TRBD2 (6 bases each). V lost 3 bases and J 0 bases, leaving 20 bases between the germline ends. The CDR3 totals 19 residues. From germline, CDR1 is SNHLY and CDR2 FYNNEI. CDR3 DNA sequence: TGTGCCAGCAGTGAGGGGGGCGGAGACTTCATAACGAACACCGGGGAGCTGTTTTTT. As protein: CASSEGGGDFITNTGELFF.

In this sample, this clonotype turned up many times. The J gene is TRBJ1-1, the V gene TRBV7-2; D gene ambiguous. Germline V gene lookup returns CDR1 SGHTA and CDR2 FQGNSA. The CDR3 totals 13 residues. V was shortened by 3 bases and J by 1 base, with 6 bases between the two germline ends. CDR3 residues: CASSFSGNTEAFF. The CDR3 region has the DNA TGTGCCAGCAGCTTCTCAGGGAACACTGAAGCTTTCTTT.

The chain links TRBV20-1 to TRBJ2-3; 7 nucleotides match TRBD1. The germline CDR1 and CDR2 sequences are DFQATT and SNEGSKA (reference sequence). The CDR3 totals 15 residues. The J segment lost 8 bases and the V segment lost 5 bases, leaving 16 bases of the junction unmatched. CDR3 in DNA: TGCAGTGCTTCCAAGGACAGGATTGGAACGCTTACGCAGTATTTT. This codes for CSASKDRIGTLTQYF.

This clonotype was detected many times. This chain connects TRBV27 to TRBJ2-1, with 11 positions matching TRBD1. The J segment lost 7 bases and the V segment lost 3 bases, leaving 5 bases of the junction unmatched. The CDR3 has 15 residues. The germline V gene encodes CDR1 MNHEY and CDR2 SMNVEV (reference sequence). The CDR3 DNA is TGTGCCAGCAGTTTGGGGACAGGGGGAACAAATGAGCAGTTCTTC. As protein: CASSLGTGGTNEQFF.

The chain combines TRBV29-1 with TRBJ2-7; a weak D match, TRBD1 (5 bases). Looked up from germline, CDR1 is SQVTM and CDR2 is ANQGSEA. Trimming left V 4 bases short and J 9 bases short, with 16 bases between. This CDR3 is built from 12 residues. The CDR3 is CSVGQSPNGQYF. The CDR3 bases are TGCAGCGTTGGACAGTCCCCCAACGGGCAGTACTTC.

This chain joins TRBV30 and TRBJ2-2, with D hard to call. The germline gives CDR1 GTSNPN, CDR2 SVGIG (reference sequence). The CDR3 covers 12 residues. Trimming cost V 5 bases and J 6 bases, with 10 bases left between them. As DNA, the CDR3 is TGTGCCTGGGATAAGTCCTCCGGGGAGCTGTTTTTT. It yields the protein CAWDKSSGELFF.

V is TRBV29-1 and J is TRBJ2-5; D not resolved. Germline CDR1 is SQVTM and CDR2 is ANQGSEA. Between the trimmed V and J ends, which lost 4 bases and 1 base, there was a span of 13 bases. The CDR3 spans 14 residues. The CDR3 here is CSVVSQRLQETQYF. The CDR3 coding sequence is TGCAGCGTTGTAAGTCAGCGCCTCCAAGAGACCCAGTACTTC.

Details on this clonotype: This likely came from a read error, as a far larger clone is one base away. The chain is built from TRBV6-1 and TRBJ1-1, with unresolved D. CDR1 is MNHNS and CDR2 is SASEGT in the germline V gene. Deletions cut 8 bases from V and 3 bases from J, with 13 bases between. CDR3 length: 13 amino acids. The chain's CDR3 is CASCLGGYTEAFF. CDR3 bases: TGTGCCAGCTGCTTAGGAGGGTACACTGAAGCTTTCTTT.

There are a few counts of this clonotype. This chain joins TRBV3-1 and TRBJ2-1; D not certain. Germline assignment: CDR1 LGHDT and CDR2 YNNKEL (reference sequence). Trimming pared 3 bases from V and 0 bases from J, leaving 6 bases between. CDR3 size: 14 residues. The CDR3 DNA reads TGTGCCAGCAGCCAGCCTCGCTCCTACAATGAGCAGTTCTTC. Translation: CASSQPRSYNEQFF.

The chain uses TRBV3-1 and TRBJ1-1, with D possibly TRBD1 on 5 matching bases. Germline-derived CDR1 and CDR2 are LGHDT and YNNKEL (reference sequence). Trimming shortened V by 1 base and J by 5 bases, and 14 bases separated the two germline ends. CDR3 size: 15 residues. The CDR3 DNA reads TGTGCCAGCAGCCAAGGGGCAGGGATGAGGACTGAAGCTTTCTTT. It specifies CASSQGAGMRTEAFF.